The clone carrying this TCR beta chain was seen a few times. These data belong to a study of blood T cell repertoires in COVID-19. Some clones are missing from TCRdb's copy, which holds only in-frame ones; the method was immunoSEQ multiplex PCR. The data contain tens of thousands of clones, around 82% of them singletons. CDR3 length equals 18 residues. V gave up 3 bases and J gave up 0 bases; unmatched junction bases: 5. Germline V lookup: CDR1 MNHEY, CDR2 SMNVEV (reference sequence). The clonotype comes from an elderly man with active COVID-19. What was sequenced was peripheral blood. The rearrangement joins TRBV27 to TRBJ1-6, with TRBD1 matching 10 bases. CDR3 bases: TGTGCCAGCAGTTTTTTGGACAGGGGGAGCTCCTATAATTCACCCCTCCACTTT. Translation: CASSFLDRGSSYNSPLHF.